One sample yielded the 30 T cell receptor beta chains listed below, sequenced in a study of OX40 agonist ivuxolimab in advanced cancers. Sequencing was performed with immunoSEQ multiplex PCR; in TCRdb, only in-frame clones are kept and a portion is missing. The repertoire has more than 20,000 clones, less than 85% of them found once; the top ten carry roughly half. Sequencing was performed on CD4+ or CD8+ T cells sorted from blood, taken in a trial of the OX40 agonist ivuxolimab. The receptors stem from an adult with an advanced solid tumor such as melanoma, head and neck, liver or kidney cancer.

This clone is labeled medium-sized. The chain has TRBV6-5 and TRBJ1-1, with a possible D match to TRBD1 (6 bases). The germline V and J ends were trimmed by 7 bases and 4 bases, with 13 bases remaining between them. Germline-derived CDR1 and CDR2 are MNHEY and SVGAGI. This CDR3 has 13 amino acids. The CDR3 DNA reads TGTGCCAGCAACATCCAGGGGAGCACTGAAGCTTTCTTT. Amino acid sequence: CASNIQGSTEAFF.

The V and J genes are TRBV9 and TRBJ2-6; no reliable D call. Germline CDR1 SGDLS, CDR2 YYNGEE. This CDR3 contains 17 residues. V dropped 2 bases and J dropped 0 bases, with 12 bases sitting between them. CDR3 in amino acids: CASSVVGPSSGANVLTF. CDR3 DNA sequence: TGTGCCAGCAGCGTCGTCGGGCCCTCCTCTGGGGCCAACGTCCTGACTTTC.

The rearrangement links TRBV29-1 to TRBJ2-6; D is uncertain. Trimming removed 4 bases from V and 0 bases from J, with 7 bases in between. In germline, CDR1 is SQVTM, CDR2 ANQGSEA. There are 14 residues in the CDR3. For the CDR3, the DNA is TGCAGCGTTGTCTCGAACTCTGGGGCCAACGTCCTGACTTTC. Translation gives CSVVSNSGANVLTF.

In its sample, this clone ranks as medium-sized. This chain uses TRBV7-9 with TRBJ2-7; 8 bases map to TRBD1. The J segment lost 2 bases and the V segment lost 5 bases, leaving 11 bases of the junction unmatched. Germline CDR1 reads SEHNR; CDR2 reads FQNEAQ (reference sequence). CDR3 length: 16 residues. The CDR3 region has the DNA TGTGCCAGCAGCCCTGCACCTCAGGGGGCCCCCTACGAGCAGTACTTC. Translation gives CASSPAPQGAPYEQYF. The entire variable domain, with the rest obtained from reference TRBV7-9 and TRBJ2-7, is as follows: DTGVSQNPRHKITKRGQNVTFRCDPISEHNRLYWYRQTLGQGPEFLTYFQNEAQLEKSRLLSDRFSAERPKGSFSTLEIQRTEQGDSAMYLCASSPAPQGAPYEQYFGPGTRLTVT.

The chain uses TRBV4-3 and TRBJ1-3, with D maybe TRBD1 (6 bases). Trimming removed 0 bases from V and 0 bases from J, with 15 bases in between. This CDR3 is 18 amino acids long. Germline V gene lookup returns CDR1 LGHNA and CDR2 YSLEER. This CDR3 is CASSQDPHDRSSGNTIYF. The CDR3, as DNA: TGCGCCAGCAGCCAAGACCCCCACGACAGGAGCTCTGGAAACACCATATATTTT.

This chain connects TRBV5-6 to TRBJ2-7; 7 nucleotides agree with TRBD2. The V and J ends lost 3 bases and 0 bases, in that order; junction bases with no gene match: 3. This CDR3 has 14 residues. Germline CDR1 SGHDT, CDR2 YYEEEE. CDR3 bases: TGTGCCAGCAGCTGGGGGGACTACTCCTACGAGCAGTACTTC. It specifies CASSWGDYSYEQYF.

V gene TRBV9 combines with J gene TRBJ1-2; the D is unclear. V was cut by 0 bases and J by 7 bases, with 13 bases left in between. This CDR3 contains 14 residues. Germline CDR1 and CDR2: SGDLS and YYNGEE. The CDR3 nucleotides read TGTGCCAGCAGCGTAGATGAGGGATTGCGTGGCTACACCTTC. Translated, it gives CASSVDEGLRGYTF. The variable domain in full, with the rest retrieved from reference TRBV9 and TRBJ1-2, is DSGVTQTPKHLITATGQRVTLRCSPRSGDLSVYWYQQSLDQGLQFLIQYYNGEERAKGNILERFSAQQFPDLHSELNLSSLELGDSALYFCASSVDEGLRGYTFGSGTRLTVV.

This clone counts as medium-sized. J is TRBJ1-2 and V is TRBV4-3; weak D call: TRBD1 (5 bases). Deletions cut 0 bases from V and 3 bases from J, with 14 bases between. Germline CDR1 and CDR2: LGHNA and YSLEER. The CDR3 loop spans 16 amino acids. Here the CDR3 reads CASSQDQEDKYYGYTF. As DNA, the CDR3 is TGCGCCAGCAGCCAAGATCAGGAGGACAAGTACTATGGCTACACCTTC.

The V gene is TRBV11-2, the J gene TRBJ2-7, with 9 bases fitting TRBD1. Germline lookup yields CDR1 SGHAT and CDR2 FQNNGV. The length of the CDR3 is 16 residues. The ends lost 1 base at V and 1 base at J; junction bases unmatched: 5. This chain's CDR3 is CASSLVGTGKSYEQYF. CDR3 sequence (DNA): TGTGCCAGCAGCTTAGTCGGGACAGGGAAGTCCTACGAGCAGTACTTC.

The rearrangement links TRBV27 to TRBJ1-2, with 10 bases aligning to TRBD1. V dropped 5 bases and J dropped 6; count of bases not matched to a gene: 3. Germline assignment: CDR1 MNHEY and CDR2 SMNVEV (reference sequence). The length of the CDR3 is 13 residues. The CDR3 DNA reads TGTGCCAGCAGTGACAGGGGGCGAGATGGCTACACCTTC. This translates into CASSDRGRDGYTF.

V and J are TRBV27 and TRBJ2-7; 11 bases are shared with TRBD1. Trimming took 4 bases from V and 5 from J; bases not matched to a gene: 1. The CDR3 spans 13 residues. The germline CDR1 and CDR2 sequences are MNHEY and SMNVEV (reference sequence). The CDR3 region is CASSWTGGHEQYF. CDR3 DNA: TGTGCCAGCAGTTGGACAGGGGGCCACGAGCAGTACTTC.

The CDR3, as DNA: TGTGCCACCAGCATGGGCGCTCAGCCCCAGCATTTT. It translates to CATSMGAQPQHF. V usage is TRBV15 and J usage is TRBJ1-5; no clear D. The CDR3 runs to 12 residues. Germline CDR1 and CDR2: LNHNV and YYDKDF (reference sequence). V dropped 4 bases and J dropped 6 bases, with 7 bases sitting between them. Full variable domain (outside the CDR3, taken from reference TRBV15 and TRBJ1-5): DAMVIQNPRYQVTQFGKPVTLSCSQTLNHNVMYWYQQKSSQAPKLLFHYYDKDFNNEADTPDNFQSRRPNTSFCFLDIRSPGLGDTAMYLCATSMGAQPQHFGDGTRLSIL.

This chain connects TRBV18 to TRBJ2-1; tentative D call: TRBD1 (6 bases). Trimming took 2 bases from V and 1 from J, leaving 12 bases between them. The CDR3 length is 16 residues. Germline V gene sequence: CDR1 KGHSH, CDR2 LQKENI. The chain's CDR3 is CASSPADSLSYNEQFF. CDR3 bases: TGTGCCAGCTCACCAGCGGACAGTCTTTCCTACAATGAGCAGTTCTTC.

Written as DNA, the CDR3 is TGCGCCAGCAGCCAAGAGGGGGGGACAGGTCCCTACGAGCAGTACTTC. Translation gives CASSQEGGTGPYEQYF. The chain joins TRBV4-3 to TRBJ2-7; tentative D call: TRBD1 (8 bases). CDR1 is LGHNA and CDR2 is YSLEER in the germline V gene. The CDR3 is 16 residues long. V was shortened by 0 bases and J by 2 bases, with 14 bases between the two germline ends.

This chain connects TRBV9 to TRBJ1-1; the D is unclear. CDR1 and CDR2 (germline): SGDLS, YYNGEE. The CDR3 extends over 15 amino acids. The ends were cut back, 3 bases at V and 4 bases at J, with 16 bases in the middle. CDR3 DNA: TGTGCCAGCAGCGGAGGTGGGGATAGGAGCACTGAAGCTTTCTTT. It specifies CASSGGGDRSTEAFF.

The chain has TRBV19 and TRBJ2-7; 9 bases agree with TRBD1. The V gene's germline CDR1 is LNHDA and CDR2 SQIVND (reference sequence). With 11 bases clipped from V and 2 bases from J, the junction kept 7 bases outside the gene matches. The CDR3 is made up of 13 amino acids. The CDR3 sequence: CASAGTGTYEQYF. The CDR3 DNA sequence: TGTGCCTCCGCCGGGACAGGGACCTACGAGCAGTACTTC.

CDR3 nucleotides: TGTGCCAGCAGCCTGGGACAGGGAGGTGGGAACACTGAAGCTTTCTTT. Protein product: CASSLGQGGGNTEAFF. The J gene is TRBJ1-1, the V gene TRBV7-9; 9 bases align to TRBD1. Germline-derived CDR1 and CDR2 are SEHNR and FQNEAQ (reference sequence). V trimming: 5 bases; J trimming: 1 base; junction bases outside the gene matches: 8. This CDR3 has 16 residues.

V is TRBV6-6 and J is TRBJ2-5; 12 bases align to TRBD2. The J segment lost 2 bases and the V segment lost 3 bases, leaving 1 base of the junction unmatched. The germline V gene has CDR1 MNHNY and CDR2 SVGAGI (reference sequence). CDR3 length equals 15 residues. The CDR3: CASSYGLAGQETQYF. The CDR3 DNA reads as TGTGCCAGCAGTTATGGACTAGCGGGGCAAGAGACCCAGTACTTC.

V gene TRBV7-9 combines with J gene TRBJ1-4; TRBD1 is a possible D gene (5 bases). Germline lookup yields CDR1 SEHNR and CDR2 FQNEAQ (reference sequence). The length of the CDR3 is 15 residues. Trimming shortened V by 5 bases and J by 8 bases, and 18 bases separated the two germline ends. The CDR3 DNA reads TGTGCCAGCAGCCCGGTCTTGGGGGAGGGCGAAAAACTGTTTTTT. The encoded protein is CASSPVLGEGEKLFF.

About this clone itself: A far larger clone is one base from this, pointing to a likely read error. The V and J genes are TRBV28 and TRBJ2-7, with D hard to call. Germline V gene sequence: CDR1 MDHEN, CDR2 SYDVKM. The CDR3 runs to 16 residues. CDR3 DNA sequence: TGTGCCAGCAGTTTAGCCCCGACGGTCTATAATTCACCCCTCCACTTC. Protein sequence: CASSLAPTVYNSPLHF.

A remark on this clone: At one boundary the junction diverges from the germline segment, which might be a read error. The rearrangement uses TRBV7-9 and TRBJ2-7; D is possibly TRBD1 or TRBD2 (5 bases each). The germline V gene encodes CDR1 SEHNR and CDR2 FQNEAQ (reference sequence). This CDR3 spans 14 amino acids. The CDR3 protein is CASSLDGAGYKQYF. The CDR3 nucleotides read TGTGCCAGCAGCCTAGACGGGGCGGGCTACAAGCAGTACTTC.

The V call is TRBV14, the J call TRBJ2-5, with no clear D. The CDR3 consists of 15 residues. V lost 0 bases to trimming and J lost 0 bases, with 8 bases between them. CDR1 is SGHDN, CDR2 FVKESK, per germline. The CDR3 nucleotides are TGTGCCAGCAGCCAAGATTTAGGGTACCAAGAGACCCAGTACTTC. Translating it yields CASSQDLGYQETQYF.

This CDR3 reads CASRALRDFNQPQHF. In DNA form, the CDR3 reads TGTGCCAGTAGAGCCCTCCGGGACTTCAATCAGCCCCAGCATTTT. This chain links TRBV19 with TRBJ1-5, with D possibly being TRBD1 (5 bases). The CDR3 totals 15 residues. Germline V lookup: CDR1 LNHDA, CDR2 SQIVND (reference sequence). Trimming removed 6 bases from V and 3 bases from J, with 15 bases in between.

V and J are TRBV4-3 and TRBJ1-1; D possibly corresponds to TRBD1 (5 bases). The CDR3 runs to 14 residues. The V gene's germline CDR1 is LGHNA and CDR2 YSLEER. Trimming removed 1 base from V and 2 bases from J, with 8 bases in between. The CDR3 region is CASSQVGVNTEAFF. The DNA for the CDR3 is TGCGCCAGCAGCCAAGTGGGGGTAAACACTGAAGCTTTCTTT.

The V and J genes are TRBV5-1 and TRBJ2-7; D is perhaps TRBD1 or TRBD2 (5 bases each). V lost 4 bases to trimming and J lost 2 bases, with 7 bases between them. This CDR3 spans 12 amino acids. Germline CDR1 and CDR2: SGHRS and YFSETQ. CDR3 amino acids: CASSRGPYEQYF. Written as DNA, the CDR3 is TGCGCCAGCAGCCGGGGACCCTACGAGCAGTACTTC. Together with reference TRBV5-1 and TRBJ2-7, the CDR3 gives the full variable domain: KAGVTQTPRYLIKTRGQQVTLSCSPISGHRSVSWYQQTPGQGLQFLFEYFSETQRNKGNFPGRFSGRQFSNSRSEMNVSTLELGDSALYLCASSRGPYEQYFGPGTRLTVT.

The J gene is TRBJ2-2, the V gene TRBV11-2; D remains unclear. V dropped 7 bases and J dropped 4 bases, with 10 bases sitting between them. Germline-derived CDR1 and CDR2 are SGHAT and FQNNGV. This CDR3 has 13 residues. This CDR3 is CASTPRATGELFF. DNA for the CDR3: TGTGCCAGCACCCCTCGAGCCACCGGGGAGCTGTTTTTT.

This clone was picked up one time. The CDR3 reads CASSYSQEGGSYEQYF. CDR3 nucleotides: TGTGCCAGCAGTTACTCACAGGAGGGGGGGTCCTACGAGCAGTACTTC. The chain uses TRBV6-5 and TRBJ2-7; tentatively, D is TRBD2 (7 bases). V lost 0 bases, J lost 1 base, and 13 bases lay in between. This CDR3 contains 16 residues. Germline V gives CDR1 MNHEY, CDR2 SVGAGI.

The chain carries TRBV7-9 and TRBJ2-7; the match to TRBD1 covers 8 bases. In germline, CDR1 is SEHNR, CDR2 FQNEAQ (reference sequence). The CDR3 is 14 amino acids. V trimming: 9 bases; J trimming: 1 base; junction bases outside the gene matches: 8. Written as DNA, the CDR3 is TGTGCCAGTACCGGGACAGGCGGATCCTACGAGCAGTACTTC. Translated: CASTGTGGSYEQYF.

The V gene is TRBV5-1, the J gene TRBJ1-6, with 8 bases identical to TRBD1. Germline V CDR1 and CDR2: SGHRS, YFSETQ. CDR3 length: 14 residues. V lost 4 bases to trimming and J lost 13 bases; unmatched junction nucleotides: 10. CDR3 nucleotide sequence: TGCGCCAGCAGCGATTGGGACAGGAGCCTCCCCCTCCACTTT. This encodes CASSDWDRSLPLHF.

The V gene is TRBV11-3, the J gene TRBJ2-4; 8 nucleotides align to TRBD1. The trim removed 5 bases at V and 1 base at J, leaving 4 bases unmatched. The CDR3 consists of 15 residues. The germline CDR1 and CDR2 sequences are SGHNT and YENEEA. The CDR3 is CASSRGTGAKNIQYF. CDR3 DNA: TGTGCCAGCAGCCGCGGGACAGGCGCCAAAAACATTCAGTACTTC. The full variable domain, in which reference TRBV11-3 and TRBJ2-4 provide the parts outside the CDR3, is EAGVVQSPRYKIIEKKQPVAFWCNPISGHNTLYWYLQNLGQGPELLIRYENEEAVDDSQLPKDRFSAERLKGVDSTLKIQPAELGDSAVYLCASSRGTGAKNIQYFGAGTRLSVL.